A single sample is the source of the 11 T cell receptor beta chains below, sequenced in a study of T-cell memory formation after mild COVID-19. TCRdb reanalysed the 5' RACE reads using MiXCR and keeps one entry per CDR3 protein. The profile shows over 500,000 distinct CDR3 sequences, approximately 15% of them singletons. The material sequenced was PBMCs or a T cell subset sorted from them (not recorded which). These receptor sequences come from an adult woman who had mild COVID-19 (a few samples of this study predate the infection). Cell type and time point are not known.

This chain joins TRBV5-6 and TRBJ1-1; D ambiguous. The CDR3 runs 15 residues. V was trimmed by 4 bases and J by 1 base, leaving 14 bases between them. Per germline, CDR1 SGHDT and CDR2 YYEEEE. The CDR3 here is CASSRKQRTNTEAFF. The CDR3 DNA sequence: TGTGCCAGCAGCAGAAAACAGCGGACGAACACTGAAGCTTTCTTT.

This clonotype was seen many times. The chain joins TRBV5-5 to TRBJ2-1, with D tentatively TRBD1 (6 bases). Trimming left V 0 bases short and J 5 bases short, with 12 bases between. The CDR3 is 15 residues long. Germline-derived CDR1 and CDR2 are SGHKS and YYEKEE (reference sequence). The CDR3 DNA reads TGTGCCAGCAGCTTGGGACAGGCCTCAAACAATGAGCAGTTCTTC. It encodes CASSLGQASNNEQFF.

This clonotype was seen a few times. CDR3 sequence: CASRWGTSHHEAFF. The CDR3 region has the DNA TGTGCCAGCAGATGGGGCACCAGCCATCATGAAGCTTTCTTT. V is TRBV27 and J is TRBJ1-1; tentatively, D is TRBD1 (5 bases). V dropped 6 bases and J dropped 7 bases, with 18 bases sitting between them. This CDR3 region has 14 residues. Per the germline V gene, CDR1 is MNHEY and CDR2 is SMNVEV (reference sequence).

Only a few counts were recorded for this clonotype. The chain couples TRBV20-1 to TRBJ1-6; 12 bases are shared with TRBD1. This CDR3 is 18 amino acids long. J lost 8 bases, V lost 1 base, and 12 bases had no gene match. Germline values: CDR1 DFQATT, CDR2 SNEGSKA (reference sequence). CDR3 residues: CSARGGTGGNIGYSPLHF. The CDR3, as DNA: TGCAGTGCTAGAGGGGGGACAGGGGGCAATATAGGATATTCACCCCTCCACTTT.

V and J are TRBV7-8 and TRBJ1-5; 7 bases align to TRBD1. Germline-derived CDR1 and CDR2 are SGHVS and FQNEAQ. This CDR3 comprises 16 residues. The V segment lost 0 bases and the J segment 2 bases; nucleotides outside the gene matches: 4. CDR3 loop: CASSLANTGGNQPQHF. For the CDR3, the DNA is TGTGCCAGCAGCTTAGCGAACACAGGGGGCAATCAGCCCCAGCATTTT.

This sequence joins TRBV12-3 or TRBV12-4 and TRBJ2-1; D gene uncertain. The germline V and J ends were trimmed by 5 bases and 7 bases, with 24 bases remaining between them. The CDR3 covers 17 residues. CDR3 in DNA: TGTGCCAGCAGTCCCCGTCCTGGGCGCCCTCATGGGAATGAGCAGTTCTTC. The encoded protein is CASSPRPGRPHGNEQFF.

This clonotype was found many times. This rearrangement joins TRBV29-1 to TRBJ2-7; 8 positions match TRBD1. CDR1 SQVTM and CDR2 ANQGSEA come from the germline V gene. V lost 2 bases and J lost 2; bases outside the gene matches: 5. This CDR3 is 14 amino acids long. The CDR3 region has the DNA TGCAGCGTTGAAAGGACAGGGTCACCCTACGAGCAGTACTTC. It yields the protein CSVERTGSPYEQYF.

The chain is built from TRBV4-3 and TRBJ2-7; 7 bases line up with TRBD1. Germline-derived CDR1 and CDR2 are LGHNA and YSLEER. With 1 base clipped from V and 5 bases from J, the junction kept 11 bases outside the gene matches. The CDR3 runs to 16 residues. The CDR3 loop is CASSQGTGLLRHEQYF. CDR3 DNA: TGCGCCAGCAGCCAAGGGACAGGCCTCCTTCGGCACGAGCAGTACTTC.

Here the CDR3 reads CASTQGSGANVLTF. The CDR3 DNA follows: TGTGCCAGCACCCAGGGCTCTGGGGCCAACGTCCTGACTTTC. V and J are TRBV25-1 and TRBJ2-6; the D gene is possibly TRBD1 (5 bases). Germline V lookup: CDR1 MGHDK, CDR2 SYGVNS. This CDR3 comprises 14 residues. V dropped 7 bases and J dropped 0 bases, with 7 bases sitting between them.

The rearrangement uses TRBV29-1 and TRBJ1-2; D uncertain. CDR1 and CDR2 from the germline V gene are SQVTM and ANQGSEA. Trimming removed 4 bases from V and 3 bases from J, with 12 bases in between. The CDR3 contains 13 residues. CDR3: CSVVGGSDYGYTF. For the CDR3, the DNA is TGCAGCGTTGTTGGTGGATCAGACTATGGCTACACCTTC.

This clonotype was observed at least ten times. This rearrangement joins TRBV30 to TRBJ1-2; TRBD1 might be the D (6 bases). Trimming shortened V by 0 bases and J by 8 bases, and 16 bases separated the two germline ends. CDR1 GTSNPN and CDR2 SVGIG come from the germline V gene (reference sequence). The CDR3 consists of 14 residues. Here the CDR3 DNA reads TGTGCCTGGAGTGTACTAGTGGGGGCGACGGGCTACACCTTC. This sequence encodes CAWSVLVGATGYTF.